The present TCR beta chain was sequenced within a study of blood T cell repertoires in COVID-19. Study at large: Whether acute or convalescent, the COVID-19 samples came from the United States, Italy and Spain. The cDNA or gDNA used as material had been derived from T cells, B-cell-depleted T cells, or PBMCs.

Trimming removed 4 bases from V and 5 bases from J; junction bases left unmatched: 5. CDR3 size: 16 residues. Germline V gives CDR1 SGHTA, CDR2 FQGTGA. As handled by the study authors: Counts of nucleated cells, estimated from reference gene primer amplification, were obtained. Measured with immunoSEQ multiplex PCR; TCRdb has only the in-frame clones, and not every one. The V and J calls and clone size were taken over from that table, and D and trimming were inferred from the DNA. The table lists about 19,000 clones, roughly 88% of them singletons. This TCR was recovered from a human donor in a cohort sampled during active COVID-19. The V call is TRBV7-3, the J call TRBJ2-3, with 14 bases that match TRBD2. Specimen: peripheral blood. The CDR3 region has the DNA TGTGCCAGCAGCTCGGGACTAGCGGGAGTGGGAGATACGCAGTATTTT. This encodes CASSSGLAGVGDTQYF.